Listed below are T cell receptor beta chains from one sample, sequenced in a study of T cell responses to AZD1222 COVID-19 vaccine. The repertoire was sequenced with immunoSEQ multiplex PCR; TCRdb's copy has only in-frame clones and lacks some. The sample has roughly 120,000 clones, over 75% seen once; the top ten hold just under 9.5%. The specimen comprised peripheral blood, sampled on day 0 of AZD1222 vaccination. Receptors were obtained from an adult in good health. Each CDR3 is given with its conserved first and last residue. Fields, in order: clone size, J gene, D gene, V gene, CDR3 protein, CDR3 DNA. D genes are given only for firm matches. Size values are once, few and many counts, or a class for expanded clones, and some rows have none.

>-|TRBJ2-3|TRBD2|TRBV7-2
CASSPQLAGGLDTQYF
TGTGCCAGCAGCCCGCAACTAGCGGGGGGATTAGATACGCAGTATTTT
>-|TRBJ1-5|-|TRBV9
CASSEGWDQPQHF
TGTGCCAGCAGCGAGGGGTGGGATCAGCCCCAGCATTTT
>-|TRBJ2-2|TRBD1|TRBV5-1
CASSLRQGASGELFF
TGCGCCAGCAGCTTAAGACAGGGGGCCTCCGGGGAGCTGTTTTTT
>-|TRBJ2-3|TRBD2|TRBV5-1
CASSSGSASSTDTQYF
TGCGCCAGCAGTAGCGGGAGTGCGTCTAGCACAGATACGCAGTATTTT
>-|TRBJ2-1|-|TRBV7-2
CASSLVGTRSYNEQFF
TGTGCCAGCAGCTTAGTGGGGACACGCTCCTACAATGAGCAGTTCTTC
>once|TRBJ1-4|TRBD1|TRBV11-2
CASSLPGGNEKLFF
TGTGCCAGCAGCTTACCAGGGGGCAATGAAAAACTGTTTTTT
>-|TRBJ2-7|TRBD1|TRBV5-6
CASSYPQGEAYEQYF
TGTGCCAGCAGCTACCCACAGGGGGAAGCCTACGAGCAGTACTTC
>-|TRBJ2-3|-|TRBV7-2
CASSPLAMVDTQYF
TGTGCCAGCAGCCCTCTAGCGATGGTAGATACGCAGTATTTT
>-|TRBJ1-6|-|TRBV3-1/TRBV3-2
CASSQDPAGIRSPLHF
TGTGCCAGCAGCCAGGACCCAGCCGGGATCCGTTCACCCCTCCACTTT
>-|TRBJ2-5|-|TRBV6-2/TRBV6-3
CASSYITGAQETQYF
TGTGCCAGCAGTTACATCACAGGAGCTCAAGAGACCCAGTACTTC
>-|TRBJ2-7|-|TRBV7-2
CASSLDGTASYEQYF
TGTGCCAGCAGCTTAGATGGGACGGCCTCCTACGAGCAGTACTTC
>-|TRBJ1-1|TRBD1|TRBV3-1/TRBV3-2
CASSQRTGTSGAEAFF
TGTGCCAGCAGCCAGCGGACAGGGACTTCGGGGGCTGAAGCTTTCTTT
>-|TRBJ2-7|-|TRBV2
CASRGIYEQYF
TGTGCCAGCAGGGGCATATACGAGCAGTACTTC
>-|TRBJ2-4|-|TRBV9
CASSVGGVKAKNIQYF
TGTGCCAGCAGCGTAGGGGGGGTGAAAGCCAAAAACATTCAGTACTTC
>-|TRBJ2-1|TRBD1|TRBV24-1
CATAGQGARTNEQFF
TGTGCCACCGCGGGACAGGGGGCGCGAACCAATGAGCAGTTCTTC
>once|TRBJ2-7|-|TRBV21-1
CASSKVASGGTYEQYF
TGTGCCAGCAGCAAAGTAGCTAGCGGGGGGACCTACGAGCAGTACTTC
>-|TRBJ2-3|-|TRBV7-9
CASSPLSGRTDTQYF
TGTGCCAGCAGCCCGCTGTCGGGCCGCACAGATACGCAGTATTTT
>-|TRBJ1-2|-|TRBV21-1
CASSMGGYTF
TGTGCCAGCAGCATGGGTGGCTACACCTTC
>-|TRBJ1-1|TRBD1|TRBV7-9
CASSPRDRVGTEAFF
TGTGCCAGCAGTCCCCGGGACAGGGTCGGAACTGAAGCTTTCTTT
>-|TRBJ2-3|-|TRBV6-6
CASRYRGADTQYF
TGTGCCAGCCGTTATAGGGGAGCAGATACGCAGTATTTT
>-|TRBJ1-1|TRBD1|TRBV4-1
CASSTRGQGGTEAFF
TGCGCCAGCAGCACGCGGGGACAGGGTGGTACTGAAGCTTTCTTT
>once|TRBJ2-7|TRBD2|TRBV3-1/TRBV3-2
CASSRTSGTNYEQYF
TGTGCCAGCAGTCGTACTAGCGGGACAAACTACGAGCAGTACTTC
>-|TRBJ2-7|-|TRBV5-1
CASSLLVGGRYEQYF
TGCGCCAGCAGCTTGTTGGTAGGGGGAAGGTACGAGCAGTACTTC
>-|TRBJ2-1|TRBD2|TRBV24-1
CATSDTGLAENEQFF
TGTGCCACCAGTGATACGGGACTAGCGGAAAATGAGCAGTTCTTC
>-|TRBJ1-2|-|TRBV4-2
CASSQDQFYGYTF
TGTGCCAGCAGCCAAGACCAATTCTATGGCTACACCTTC
>-|TRBJ1-1|-|TRBV19
CASSITTDLVTSEAFF
TGTGCCAGTAGTATAACCACGGACTTGGTAACCTCTGAAGCTTTCTTT
>once|TRBJ2-5|TRBD1|TRBV7-9
CASSSSGRGPEETQYF
TGTGCCAGCAGCTCCTCCGGCAGGGGGCCCGAAGAGACCCAGTACTTC
>few|TRBJ2-7|TRBD2|TRBV7-8
CASSSRVGTSGTMEQYF
TGTGCCAGCAGCTCAAGGGTAGGGACTAGCGGGACTATGGAGCAGTACTTC
>-|TRBJ1-6|-|TRBV5-4
CASSTIRDGILPLHF
TGTGCCAGCAGCACAATCCGGGACGGGATTTTGCCCCTCCACTTT
>once|TRBJ1-2|-|TRBV21-1
CASSKAGRGRGDGYTF
TGTGCCAGCAGCAAAGCGGGGAGGGGGCGAGGGGATGGCTACACCTTC
>-|TRBJ1-1|TRBD1|TRBV7-2
CASSFQGGDTEAFF
TGTGCCAGCAGCTTCCAGGGGGGCGACACTGAAGCTTTCTTT
>-|TRBJ1-2|TRBD1|TRBV6-5
CASSSGQGAEGYTF
TGTGCCAGCAGCTCGGGACAGGGGGCAGAAGGCTACACCTTC
>-|TRBJ2-5|TRBD2|TRBV7-9
CASSPLSGGETQYF
TGTGCCAGCAGCCCCCTAAGCGGGGGAGAGACCCAGTACTTC
>-|TRBJ1-2|-|TRBV6-1
CASSEAGAEANYGYTF
TGTGCCAGCAGTGAAGCGGGGGCAGAAGCTAACTATGGCTACACCTTC
>once|TRBJ1-2|-|TRBV21-1
CASSAHGLLNYGYTF
TGTGCCAGCAGCGCCCACGGACTGCTTAACTATGGCTACACCTTC
>few|TRBJ1-4|-|TRBV19
CASSITVRPPNEKLFF
TGTGCCAGTAGTATTACGGTGAGACCGCCTAATGAAAAACTGTTTTTT
>-|TRBJ2-7|-|TRBV11-2
CASSSSGSYLTYEQYF
TGTGCCAGCAGCTCCTCGGGCAGTTACCTGACCTACGAGCAGTACTTC
>-|TRBJ1-1|-|TRBV29-1
CSVRIQANTEAFF
TGCAGCGTTCGTATCCAGGCGAACACTGAAGCTTTCTTT